The next 8 T cell receptor beta chains were all read from a single sample in a study of spatial heterogeneity in lung cancer. TCRdb ran MiXCR on the 5' RACE reads and lists one entry per CDR3 protein. This table holds about 15,000 distinct CDR3 sequences, approximately 8.5% found once. Noted time point: sample taken at primary tumor resection. Unsorted whole RNA samples from tumor, nontumor lung or frozen PBMC were sequenced. The sequenced sample was PBMCs, obtained at surgery. These receptors all come from a female donor with early-stage non-small cell lung cancer.

The rearrangement links TRBV20-1 to TRBJ2-5; TRBD1 matches at 9 bases. With 3 bases clipped from V and 3 bases from J, the junction kept 11 bases outside the gene matches. Looked up from germline, CDR1 is DFQATT and CDR2 is SNEGSKA (reference sequence). The length of the CDR3 is 16 residues. The CDR3 nucleotides are TGCAGTGCTAGCGACGGCGGAGGACAGGGGAAAGAGACCCAGTACTTC. Translating it yields CSASDGGGQGKETQYF.

A few counts support this clonotype. This rearrangement joins TRBV6-1 to TRBJ1-5; D gene ambiguous. V was trimmed by 7 bases and J by 0 bases, leaving 10 bases between them. Germline V lookup: CDR1 MNHNS, CDR2 SASEGT. CDR3 length: 14 residues. CDR3 bases: TGTGCCAGCACCCATGGGATTAGCAATCAGCCCCAGCATTTT. Translating gives CASTHGISNQPQHF.

The rearrangement links TRBV19 to TRBJ2-7, with D possibly TRBD2 on 6 matching bases. CDR3 length equals 17 residues. Germline V CDR1 and CDR2: LNHDA, SQIVND (reference sequence). With 6 bases removed from V and 3 bases from J, the gap between germline ends came to 24 bases. CDR3 region: CASSGGRSEGRNYEQYF. CDR3 nucleotides: TGTGCCAGTAGCGGGGGACGTTCGGAGGGACGAAACTACGAGCAGTACTTC.

In this sample, this clonotype turned up a few times. The rearrangement uses TRBV7-2 and TRBJ2-1; D perhaps matches TRBD2 (7 bases). Germline assignment: CDR1 SGHTA and CDR2 FQGNSA. V was cut by 2 bases and J by 0 bases, with 11 bases left in between. This CDR3 is built from 16 residues. The CDR3 nucleotides read TGTGCCAGCAGCTTAAGGGGGGGTAGCTCCTACAATGAGCAGTTCTTC. Translating gives CASSLRGGSSYNEQFF.

This clonotype has at least ten counts. The V and J genes are TRBV5-6 and TRBJ1-1; unclear D gene. Trimming took 4 bases from V and 3 from J, leaving 16 bases between them. The CDR3 is made up of 15 amino acids. Germline V gene sequence: CDR1 SGHDT, CDR2 YYEEEE. CDR3 sequence: CASSPLRAWDTEAFF. The CDR3 DNA sequence: TGTGCCAGCAGCCCCCTGAGAGCCTGGGACACTGAAGCTTTCTTT. Variable domain in full (rest from reference TRBV5-6 and TRBJ1-1): DAGVTQSPTHLIKTRGQQVTLRCSPKSGHDTVSWYQQALGQGPQFIFQYYEEEERQRGNFPDRFSGHQFPNYSSELNVNALLLGDSALYLCASSPLRAWDTEAFFGQGTRLTVV.

This clonotype was seen many times. The chain couples TRBV7-9 to TRBJ2-5; 7 bases align to TRBD1. CDR1 SEHNR and CDR2 FQNEAQ come from the germline V gene (reference sequence). The length of the CDR3 is 15 residues. V shed 5 bases and J 4 bases; nucleotides not matched to a gene: 10. CDR3 nucleotide sequence: TGTGCCAGCAGCCCACACAGGGGTGGAGGAGAGACCCAGTACTTC. It is translated as CASSPHRGGGETQYF.

The sample holds many counts of this clonotype. The gene calls are TRBV28 and TRBJ2-1; 11 positions match TRBD2. The CDR3 length is 15 residues. From germline, CDR1 is MDHEN and CDR2 SYDVKM. V shed 7 bases and J 10 bases; nucleotides not matched to a gene: 12. The CDR3 DNA sequence: TGTGCCAGCAATACCTTAGCGGGAGGGCCCCTCGAGCAGTTCTTC. Translated: CASNTLAGGPLEQFF.

The table lists this clonotype with many counts. This chain connects TRBV18 to TRBJ2-7; D unresolved. The germline gives CDR1 KGHSH, CDR2 LQKENI. This CDR3 is built from 16 residues. Trimming left V 2 bases short and J 3 bases short, with 17 bases between. CDR3 region: CASSPEGPVGRYEQYF. The CDR3 DNA reads TGTGCCAGCTCACCAGAAGGCCCGGTCGGGCGCTACGAGCAGTACTTC.